The 14 T cell receptor beta chains given below trace back to one sample, sequenced in a study of Graves' ophthalmopathy and Graves' hyperthyroidism (dated 2018 in TCRdb). The instrument was an Illumina HiSeq 2000. TCR beta CDR3 regions were amplified from RNA transcripts for repertoire sequencing. HTBI primers and the Qiagen OneStep RT-PCR kit were used in a first-round RT-PCR, which was followed by a second-round multiplex PCR, size selection and purification. Clones were called with MiXCR by TCRdb after fastp trimmed the public reads at Q25, and only in-frame beta chains were retained. Entries that share a CDR3 protein sequence are merged under the most common genes and DNA. This sample has fewer than 600,000 distinct CDR3 sequences in its table, and approximately 15% of those were observed once. The ten largest clonotypes hold 8% to 10% of the sample. The sample comprised blood. All receptors derive from a woman in her twenties or thirties with Graves' ophthalmopathy. Donor details come from another sample of the same person, matched by shared clones.

This clonotype appeared many times. V usage is TRBV20-1 and J usage is TRBJ1-5; D remains unclear. Germline V gives CDR1 DFQATT, CDR2 SNEGSKA (reference sequence). This CDR3 region has 14 residues. Trimming shortened V by 6 bases and J by 4 bases, and 16 bases separated the two germline ends. CDR3 nucleotides: TGCAGTGCCCGCTCGGGTTTTGAAAATCAGCCCCAGCATTTT. This translates into CSARSGFENQPQHF.

At least ten counts were recorded for this clonotype. The chain couples TRBV12-3 or TRBV12-4 to TRBJ2-5; 14 nucleotides line up with TRBD2. The CDR3 totals 16 residues. V lost 6 bases, J lost 0 bases, and 3 bases stayed unmatched. CDR3 in DNA: TGTGCCAGCAGCCTGACTAGCGGGGGGGACCAAGAGACCCAGTACTTC. Translated: CASSLTSGGDQETQYF.

This clonotype was observed a few times. The chain couples TRBV24-1 to TRBJ2-5; TRBD2 agrees at 8 bases. Germline loops: CDR1 KGHDR, CDR2 SFDVKD. The CDR3 is 14 amino acids. The J segment lost 5 bases and the V segment lost 6 bases, leaving 7 bases of the junction unmatched. The CDR3 region has the DNA TGTGCCACCAGTCCGGGGGGGGTCCCGGAGACCCAGTACTTC. Translated: CATSPGGVPETQYF.

This clonotype appeared many times. This chain uses TRBV28 with TRBJ2-7; 11 bases are a match to TRBD2. The CDR3 runs to 12 residues. Trimming took 9 bases from V and 4 from J; bases not matched to a gene: 2. Per the germline V gene, CDR1 is MDHEN and CDR2 is SYDVKM. The CDR3 reads CASTSGRYEQYF. The CDR3 DNA follows: TGTGCCAGTACTAGCGGGAGATACGAGCAGTACTTC.

As for this clonotype: A clone one base away is much larger, so this may be a read error. The conserved final phenylalanine or tryptophan is absent from the CDR3, which likely points to a read error. The V call is TRBV20-1, the J call TRBJ2-7; no clear D. The CDR3 is 13 residues long. In germline, CDR1 is DFQATT, CDR2 SNEGSKA (reference sequence). V lost 1 base, J lost 2 bases, and 9 bases lay in between. CDR3 residues: CSARGVDTYEQYL. As DNA, the CDR3 is TGCAGTGCTAGAGGTGTGGATACCTACGAGCAGTACTTG.

Only a few counts were recorded for this clonotype. The chain has TRBV30 and TRBJ2-4; D remains unclear. The CDR3 is made up of 14 amino acids. Trimming took off 2 bases at V and 0 bases at J, with 8 bases between the two ends. Germline loops: CDR1 GTSNPN, CDR2 SVGIG (reference sequence). The CDR3: CAWSSSLAKNIQYF. CDR3 sequence (DNA): TGTGCCTGGAGTTCAAGTCTAGCCAAAAACATTCAGTACTTC.

There are many counts of this clonotype. V and J are TRBV9 and TRBJ1-6, with 8 bases lining up with TRBD1. Germline trimming cut 2 bases from V and 5 bases from J; bases unmatched to any gene: 6. The V gene's germline CDR1 is SGDLS and CDR2 YYNGEE. The CDR3 sequence is 16 residues long. CDR3: CASSVTGAQDNSPLHF. The CDR3 coding sequence is TGTGCCAGCAGCGTGACAGGGGCGCAGGATAATTCACCCCTCCACTTT.

This clonotype was seen many times. The J gene is TRBJ2-2, the V gene TRBV15; the match to TRBD2 covers 8 bases. J gave up 3 bases and V 6 bases, and 3 bases lay outside the gene matches. The length of the CDR3 is 14 residues. Looked up from germline, CDR1 is LNHNV and CDR2 is YYDKDF (reference sequence). The CDR3 spells CATRASGYTGELFF. For the CDR3, the DNA is TGTGCCACCAGGGCTAGCGGGTACACCGGGGAGCTGTTTTTT.

This clonotype was seen at least ten times. V and J are TRBV12-3 or TRBV12-4 and TRBJ1-1; weak D call: TRBD1 (5 bases). V shed 0 bases and J shed 11 bases, with 10 bases lying between them. The CDR3 totals 12 residues. CDR3 loop: CASSLAGTGAFF. The CDR3 DNA reads as TGTGCCAGCAGTTTAGCCGGGACCGGGGCTTTCTTT.

The rearrangement uses TRBV6-5 and TRBJ1-1; the D is unclear. Trimming removed 4 bases from V and 3 bases from J, with 12 bases in between. The germline V gene has CDR1 MNHEY and CDR2 SVGAGI. The CDR3 covers 14 residues. CDR3 sequence reads: CASSWVGTDTEAFF. Here the CDR3 DNA reads TGTGCCAGCAGTTGGGTGGGTACGGACACTGAAGCTTTCTTT.

This clonotype was seen more than once but under ten times. CDR3 in amino acids: CASSPDRGSEQYF. The CDR3 DNA is TGTGCCAGCAGTCCGGACAGGGGGAGCGAGCAGTACTTC. This rearrangement joins TRBV12-3 or TRBV12-4 to TRBJ2-7; 10 positions match TRBD1. This CDR3 has 13 residues. J gave up 6 bases and V 5 bases, and 4 bases lay outside the gene matches.

Ten or more counts support this clonotype. The chain employs TRBV7-2 and TRBJ2-7; TRBD1 matches at 12 bases. V lost 4 bases and J lost 2; bases outside the gene matches: 3. This CDR3 comprises 15 residues. Germline V gene sequence: CDR1 SGHTA, CDR2 FQGNSA. The CDR3 sequence: CASSWGTGGPYEQYF. The CDR3 nucleotides read TGTGCCAGCAGCTGGGGGACAGGGGGCCCCTACGAGCAGTACTTC.

At least ten counts were recorded for this clonotype. The chain links TRBV7-3 to TRBJ1-1; weak D call: TRBD1 (6 bases). The germline V and J ends were trimmed by 6 bases and 6 bases, with 17 bases remaining between them. Germline-derived CDR1 and CDR2 are SGHTA and FQGTGA. The CDR3 is 14 amino acids. The CDR3 spells CASSTLGATSEAFF. The CDR3 bases are TGTGCCAGCAGTACCCTGGGGGCGACCTCTGAAGCTTTCTTT. The variable domain in full, completed from reference TRBV7-3 and TRBJ1-1, reads GAGVSQTPSNKVTEKGKYVELRCDPISGHTALYWYRQSLGQGPEFLIYFQGTGAADDSGLPNDRFFAVRPEGSVSTLKIQRTERGDSAVYLCASSTLGATSEAFFGQGTRLTVV.

The chain joins TRBV18 to TRBJ1-1, with D possibly being TRBD1 (5 bases). CDR1 is KGHSH, CDR2 LQKENI, per germline. The CDR3 spans 14 residues. Trimming took 1 base from V and 5 from J, leaving 11 bases between them. The chain's CDR3 is CASSPRPKGTEAFF. The CDR3, as DNA: TGTGCCAGCTCACCACGCCCGAAGGGGACTGAAGCTTTCTTT.